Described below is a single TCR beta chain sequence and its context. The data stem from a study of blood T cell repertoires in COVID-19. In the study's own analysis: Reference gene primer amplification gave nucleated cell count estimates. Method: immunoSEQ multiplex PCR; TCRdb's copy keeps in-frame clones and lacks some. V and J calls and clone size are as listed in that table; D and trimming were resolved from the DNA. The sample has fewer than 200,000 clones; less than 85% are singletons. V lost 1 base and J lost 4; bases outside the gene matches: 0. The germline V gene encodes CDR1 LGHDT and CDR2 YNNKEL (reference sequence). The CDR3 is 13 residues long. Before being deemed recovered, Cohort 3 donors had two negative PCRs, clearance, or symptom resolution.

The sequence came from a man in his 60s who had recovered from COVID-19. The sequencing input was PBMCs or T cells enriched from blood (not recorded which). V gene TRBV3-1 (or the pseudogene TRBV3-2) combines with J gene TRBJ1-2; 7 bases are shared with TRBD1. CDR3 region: CASSQAGGYGYTF. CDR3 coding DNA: TGTGCCAGCAGCCAAGCAGGGGGCTATGGCTACACCTTC.